A selection of T cell receptor beta chains follows, all from one sample in a study of beta chain features in type 1 diabetes. Assay used: immunoSEQ multiplex PCR; TCRdb lists only in-frame clones, some missing. The profile covers about 150,000 clones, with approximately 52% appearing a single time and around 0.43% taken by the ten largest. The specimen was Tregs from blood. All receptors derive from a man aged 18 to 30 in good health. CDR3s include the opening cysteine and the closing phenylalanine or tryptophan. D genes are given only for firm matches. Only part of the rows carry a size: once, few, many, or a class if the clone is expanded.

>TRBV7-2|TRBD1|few|TRBJ2-7
TGTGCCAGCAGCTTACAGGGACAGCCATTCTTCCCCTACGAGCAGTACTTC
CASSLQGQPFFPYEQYF
>TRBV9|TRBD1|.|TRBJ1-1
TGTGCCAGCAGCGGCTCGGGACAGTTGAACACTGAAGCTTTCTTT
CASSGSGQLNTEAFF
>TRBV5-1|TRBD1|.|TRBJ1-6
TGCGCCAGCAGCTTCGGACAGGGCAGGTCACCCCTCCACTTT
CASSFGQGRSPLHF
>TRBV5-5|TRBD2|.|TRBJ2-7
TGTGCCAGCAGCTCTTTAGCGGGAGCGGGCGAGCAGTACTTC
CASSSLAGAGEQYF
>TRBV18|.|.|TRBJ2-1
TGTGCCAGCTCACCACGGGCAGCTTACAATGAGCAGTTCTTC
CASSPRAAYNEQFF
>TRBV7-2|TRBD2|.|TRBJ2-7
TGTGCCAGCAGCTTAGACGGGGGGGCCTCCTACGAGCAGTACTTC
CASSLDGGASYEQYF
>TRBV12-5|TRBD2|.|TRBJ2-2
TGTGCTAGTGGTTTCCTAGCGGGGGGGCTGGACACCGGGGAGCTGTTTTTT
CASGFLAGGLDTGELFF
>TRBV5-4|TRBD1|.|TRBJ1-2
TGTGCCAGCCGTATACAGGGGGCCGATAGAAACTATGGCTACACCTTC
CASRIQGADRNYGYTF
>TRBV5-1|TRBD2|.|TRBJ2-7
TGCGCCAGCAGCTTTACTAGCGGGGGGCCCTCCTACGAGCAGTACTTC
CASSFTSGGPSYEQYF
>TRBV5-1|.|.|TRBJ2-5
TGCGCCAGCAGCTTGGGTCTAGAGACCCAGTACTTC
CASSLGLETQYF
>TRBV19|.|once|TRBJ1-5
TGTGCCAGTAGTATACTTATTAACCTCGACGGGGTTGGCAATCAGCCCCAGCATTTT
CASSILINLDGVGNQPQHF
>TRBV9|.|.|TRBJ2-1
TGTGCCAGCAGCGTAGCGGGAGCCTACAATGAGCAGTTCTTC
CASSVAGAYNEQFF
>TRBV18|TRBD1|.|TRBJ1-5
TGTGCCAGCTCACCACCGGGACAGGGGACTCAGCCCCAGCATTTT
CASSPPGQGTQPQHF
>TRBV10-3|TRBD2|.|TRBJ2-3
TGTGCCATCAGTGTAGCGGGGGGGACTAGCACAGATACGCAGTATTTT
CAISVAGGTSTDTQYF
>TRBV5-1|TRBD2|.|TRBJ2-7
TGCGCCAGCAGGATCAGCGGGATCGACGAGCAGTACTTC
CASRISGIDEQYF
>TRBV6-1|.|few|TRBJ1-1
TGTGCCAGCAGCGATTTCGGACTCAACACTGAAGCTTTCTTT
CASSDFGLNTEAFF
>TRBV7-9|TRBD1|.|TRBJ2-1
TGTGCCAGCAGCTTAAGGACAGGGGGTTACAATGAGCAGTTCTTC
CASSLRTGGYNEQFF
>TRBV28|.|.|TRBJ1-5
TGTGCCAGTGCGAGACACAATCAGCCCCAGCATTTT
CASARHNQPQHF
>TRBV5-1|TRBD1|.|TRBJ2-3
TGCGCCAGCAGCCTGGGACAGACCGATACGCAGTATTTT
CASSLGQTDTQYF
>TRBV5-4|.|.|TRBJ2-7
TGTGCCAGCAGCTTCGGTCGGGAGCAATACTTC
CASSFGREQYF
>TRBV11-2|.|.|TRBJ1-5
TGTGCCAGCAGCCAAGGGACAAATCAGCCCCAGCATTTT
CASSQGTNQPQHF
>TRBV7-3|.|few|TRBJ1-6
TGTGCCAGCAGCTTACATCAGGGTTCACCCCTCCACTTT
CASSLHQGSPLHF
>TRBV10-3|TRBD1|.|TRBJ2-7
TGTGCCATCAGGGAAACCGGGACAGGCTCCCACGAGCAGTACTTC
CAIRETGTGSHEQYF
>TRBV5-6|TRBD1|.|TRBJ1-2
TGTGCCAGCAGCGGCCGGGACAGGGGAATCTATGGCTACACCTTC
CASSGRDRGIYGYTF
>TRBV19|TRBD1|few|TRBJ1-5
TGTGCCAGTAGTGCGAGGACAGGGGATGCGTTCAATCAGCCCCAGCATTTT
CASSARTGDAFNQPQHF
>TRBV5-4|.|.|TRBJ1-5
TGTGCCAGCAGCTTTTCCCCGGGGTTGGATCAGCCCCAGCATTTT
CASSFSPGLDQPQHF
>TRBV7-2|.|once|TRBJ1-6
TGTGCCAGCAGCTCCTGGGGCCTCAATTCACCCCTCCACTTT
CASSSWGLNSPLHF
>TRBV5-1|.|.|TRBJ2-2
TGCGCCAGCAGCTTGTATCGGGGGTGGAACACCGGGGAGCTGTTTTTT
CASSLYRGWNTGELFF
>TRBV7-9|.|.|TRBJ2-7
TGTGCCAGCAGCTTAGCCGCGGGCGTGACCTACGAGCAGTACTTC
CASSLAAGVTYEQYF
>TRBV4-3|.|.|TRBJ2-5
TGCGCCAGCAGCCAAAGTCCAGGTTTCTCGGAGACCCAGTACTTC
CASSQSPGFSETQYF
>TRBV7-2|TRBD2|.|TRBJ2-7
TGTGCCAGCAGCTTAACTAGCGGGGGGCCCTACGAGCAGTACTTC
CASSLTSGGPYEQYF
>TRBV29-1|.|.|TRBJ2-1
TGCAGCGCTGGCGGGACGGTACACAATGAGCAGTTCTTC
CSAGGTVHNEQFF
>TRBV10-3|.|.|TRBJ2-5
TGTGCCATCAGTGTCGGGTCCCAAGAGACCCAGTACTTC
CAISVGSQETQYF
>TRBV30|TRBD2|.|TRBJ2-1
TGTGCCTGGAGTTGGTTAGCGGGAGGTAGAGGTGAGCAGTTCTTC
CAWSWLAGGRGEQFF
>TRBV13|TRBD2|.|TRBJ2-5
TGTGCCAGCAGCCCGGGACTAGCGGGTAACCAAGAGACCCAGTACTTC
CASSPGLAGNQETQYF
>TRBV7-7|TRBD1|once|TRBJ2-5
TGTGCTAGCAGCTTCGGGACAGGGTACCAAGAGACCCAGTACTTC
CASSFGTGYQETQYF
>TRBV7-2|TRBD2|.|TRBJ2-7
TGTGCCAGCAGCTTAGAATCGGCTAGCGGGAGTTTGGAGCAGTACTTC
CASSLESASGSLEQYF
>TRBV6-1|TRBD1|few|TRBJ1-4
TGTGCCAGCGAAAAAGGGACAGGGGATGAAAAACTGTTTTTT
CASEKGTGDEKLFF